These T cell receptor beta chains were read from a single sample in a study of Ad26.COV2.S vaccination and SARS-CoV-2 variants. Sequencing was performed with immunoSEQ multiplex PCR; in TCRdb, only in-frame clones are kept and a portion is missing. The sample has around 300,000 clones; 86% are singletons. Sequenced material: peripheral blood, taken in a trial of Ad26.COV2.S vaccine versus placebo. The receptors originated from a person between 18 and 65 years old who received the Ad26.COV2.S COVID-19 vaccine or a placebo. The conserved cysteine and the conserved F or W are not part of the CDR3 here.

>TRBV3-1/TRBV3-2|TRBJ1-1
ASSYLLEAF
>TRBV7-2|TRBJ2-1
ASSLGPLAGVLDEQF
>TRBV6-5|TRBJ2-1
ASRTTGNEQF
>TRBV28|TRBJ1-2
ASSFEGVNYGYT
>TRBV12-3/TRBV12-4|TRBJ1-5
ASSLEWNQPQH
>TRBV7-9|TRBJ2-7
ASSLTTGPYEQY
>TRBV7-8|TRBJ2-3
ASSLDYTDTQY
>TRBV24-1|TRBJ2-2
ATQGQGADTGELF
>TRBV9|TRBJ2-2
ASSETVSNTGELF
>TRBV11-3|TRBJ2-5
ASSLGVGGKETQY
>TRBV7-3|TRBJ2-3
ASSFSPSDTDTQY
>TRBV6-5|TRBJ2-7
ASSYLGLAGNEQY
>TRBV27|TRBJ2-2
ASSRLAGVRNTGELF
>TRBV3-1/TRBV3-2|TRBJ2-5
ASSHAGTQETQY
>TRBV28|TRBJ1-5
ASSRGTVWDQPQH
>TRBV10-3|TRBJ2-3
AISESPTGAADTQY
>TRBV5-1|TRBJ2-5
ASSSVGTGQETQY
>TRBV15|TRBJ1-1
ATSTPGWRAEAF
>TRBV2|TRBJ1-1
ASSEGGKGPEAF
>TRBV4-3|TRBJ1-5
ASSQDHRNQPQH
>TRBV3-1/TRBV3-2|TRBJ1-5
ASSQDLDQPQH
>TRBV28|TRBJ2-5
ASSLGGLGETQY
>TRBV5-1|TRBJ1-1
ASSPGQGDQGS